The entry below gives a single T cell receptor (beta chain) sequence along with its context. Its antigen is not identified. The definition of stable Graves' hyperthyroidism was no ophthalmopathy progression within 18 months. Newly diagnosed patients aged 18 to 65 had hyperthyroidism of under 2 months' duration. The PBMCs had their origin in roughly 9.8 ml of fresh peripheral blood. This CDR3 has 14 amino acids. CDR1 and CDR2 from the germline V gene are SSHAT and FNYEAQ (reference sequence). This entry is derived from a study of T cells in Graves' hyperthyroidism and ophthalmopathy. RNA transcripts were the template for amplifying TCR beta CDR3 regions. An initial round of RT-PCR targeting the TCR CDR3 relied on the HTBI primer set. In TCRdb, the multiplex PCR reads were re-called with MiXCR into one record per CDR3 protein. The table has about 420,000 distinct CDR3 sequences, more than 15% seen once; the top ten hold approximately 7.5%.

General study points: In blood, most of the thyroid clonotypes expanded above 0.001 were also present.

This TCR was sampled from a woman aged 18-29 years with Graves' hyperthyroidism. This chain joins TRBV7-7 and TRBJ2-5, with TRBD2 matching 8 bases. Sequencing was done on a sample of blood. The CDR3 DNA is TGTGCTAGCGGGGAACAGGGATTGCAAGAGACCCAGTACTTC. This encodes CASGEQGLQETQYF.